These 23 T cell receptor beta chains were all obtained from the same sample, sequenced in a study of cytotoxic CD8 clonotypes in ibrutinib-treated CLL (dated by TCRdb to 2020 to 2023). The method behind the library was the immunoSEQ multiplex PCR assay. TCRdb obtained this table from immuneACCESS and retained in-frame rearrangements with V and J assigned. These tables miss some clones; where compared with another copy, unresolved V genes account for less than half of the shortfall, and the remainder is unexplained. Here the sample has hundreds of thousands of clones; approximately 75% occur a single time. The top ten hold 11% of the sample. The time point label of this sample denotes: roughly 12 months on ibrutinib. The sample consisted of PBMCs, taken after 12 months of ibrutinib treatment. The source is a human donor with chronic lymphocytic leukemia.

The rearrangement uses TRBV27 and TRBJ1-1, with a tentative D call TRBD1 (5 bases). The V gene's germline CDR1 is MNHEY and CDR2 SMNVEV (reference sequence). The V end was cut by 5 bases, the J end by 3 bases, with 10 bases between. There are 13 residues in the CDR3. CDR3 coding DNA: TGTGCCAGCAGTCCTCAGGGTTACACTGAAGCTTTCTTT. Its translation: CASSPQGYTEAFF.

The DNA for the CDR3 is TGTGCCACCAGCAAGTCAGGGTACGGCTACACCTTC. Amino acid sequence: CATSKSGYGYTF. The V call is TRBV15, the J call TRBJ1-2; tentatively, D is TRBD1 (5 bases). The V and J ends lost 4 bases and 8 bases respectively, with 11 bases between them. Per germline, CDR1 LNHNV and CDR2 YYDKDF (reference sequence). There are 12 residues in the CDR3.

The chain has TRBV6-5 and TRBJ2-3, with D unclear. The CDR3 length is 15 residues. CDR1 is MNHEY and CDR2 is SVGAGI in the germline V gene. The V and J ends lost 7 bases and 0 bases respectively, with 14 bases between them. CDR3 nucleotides: TGTGCCAGCAAGCTTTCGCGTTTTAGCACAGATACGCAGTATTTT. Its protein product is CASKLSRFSTDTQYF.

The chain employs TRBV4-1 and TRBJ2-7; D gene uncertain. Per germline, CDR1 MGHRA and CDR2 YSYEKL. CDR3 length equals 14 residues. The ends were cut back, 0 bases at V and 4 bases at J, with 10 bases in the middle. CDR3 DNA: TGCGCCAGCAGCCAAGAACCGACCAGTTACGAGCAGTACTTC. Protein product: CASSQEPTSYEQYF.

The V call is TRBV7-9, the J call TRBJ1-5; 7 bases match TRBD1. CDR3 length: 15 residues. V dropped 4 bases and J dropped 3; count of bases not matched to a gene: 6. Germline V gene lookup returns CDR1 SEHNR and CDR2 FQNEAQ (reference sequence). CDR3 region: CASSSSGGLNQPQHF. For the CDR3, the DNA is TGTGCCAGCAGCTCCTCAGGGGGGCTCAATCAGCCCCAGCATTTT.

The gene calls are TRBV4-1 and TRBJ1-6; a weak D match, TRBD1 (5 bases). Trimming removed 0 bases from V and 8 bases from J, with 5 bases in between. This CDR3 comprises 13 residues. CDR1 MGHRA and CDR2 YSYEKL come from the germline V gene. Here the CDR3 DNA reads TGCGCCAGCAGCCAAGACAGGGATTCACCCCTCCACTTT. Protein: CASSQDRDSPLHF.

This clone was picked up one time. The rearrangement joins TRBV27 to TRBJ1-2; unclear D gene. The CDR3 sequence is 13 residues long. V dropped 6 bases and J dropped 3 bases, with 11 bases sitting between them. Germline loops: CDR1 MNHEY, CDR2 SMNVEV (reference sequence). The DNA of the CDR3 is TGTGCCAGCAGAGGAGCCGGGTACTATGGCTACACCTTC. Translated, it gives CASRGAGYYGYTF.

This chain joins TRBV15 and TRBJ2-5; D might be TRBD1 (5 bases). Germline CDR1 LNHNV, CDR2 YYDKDF (reference sequence). The CDR3 has 15 residues. Trimming pared 0 bases from V and 5 bases from J, leaving 13 bases between. CDR3 region: CATSREGAQRETQYF. CDR3 sequence (DNA): TGTGCCACCAGCAGAGAAGGGGCCCAAAGGGAGACCCAGTACTTC.

The chain recombines TRBV28 with TRBJ2-2; D perhaps matches TRBD2 (6 bases). Germline CDR1 reads MDHEN; CDR2 reads SYDVKM. V lost 6 bases to trimming and J lost 2 bases, with 10 bases between them. The CDR3 has 14 residues. The CDR3 coding sequence is TGTGCCAGCAGCCCAGCGGGCAACACCGGGGAGCTGTTTTTT. This gives the protein CASSPAGNTGELFF. The variable domain in full, with the rest retrieved from reference TRBV28 and TRBJ2-2, is DVKVTQSSRYLVKRTGEKVFLECVQDMDHENMFWYRQDPGLGLRLIYFSYDVKMKEKGDIPEGYSVSREKKERFSLILESASTNQTSMYLCASSPAGNTGELFFGEGSRLTVL.

This clone has a count of ten or more. The chain is built from TRBV21-1 and TRBJ1-5; TRBD1, the table's D call, lacks a check against the DNA. TRBV21-1 is noted as a pseudogene. This CDR3 has 16 residues. The CDR3 loop is CASSKGGGNSNQPQHF. The CDR3 DNA follows: TGTGCCAGCAGCAAAGGAGGGGGTAATAGCAATCAGCCCCAGCATTTT.

This clone was picked up a small number of times. The chain joins TRBV5-4 to TRBJ1-2, with a possible D match to TRBD1 (5 bases). CDR1 is SGHNT and CDR2 is YYREEE in the germline V gene (reference sequence). V was clipped by 0 bases and J by 3 bases, with 9 bases between them. The CDR3 contains 14 residues. The CDR3 bases are TGTGCCAGCAGCTTGGACCCGGGGGACTATGGCTACACCTTC. Translation: CASSLDPGDYGYTF.

The chain employs TRBV7-6 and TRBJ1-5; 7 bases are shared with TRBD1. Trimming at V came to 1 base and at J to 0 bases, leaving 0 bases not matched to a gene. Germline lookup yields CDR1 SGHVS and CDR2 FNYEAQ. The CDR3 extends over 15 amino acids. The CDR3 nucleotides read TGTGCCAGCAGCTTAGGACAGGGTAGCAATCAGCCCCAGCATTTT. It encodes CASSLGQGSNQPQHF.

This clone was seen more than once but under ten times. This chain connects TRBV5-1 to TRBJ2-5, with a weak D call TRBD2 (7 bases). V lost 5 bases to trimming and J lost 0 bases, with 14 bases between them. The CDR3 contains 15 residues. CDR1 and CDR2 from the germline V gene are SGHRS and YFSETQ. The CDR3 is CASSGAGAYQETQYF. In nucleotides, the CDR3 is TGCGCCAGCAGTGGGGCGGGGGCATACCAAGAGACCCAGTACTTC.

The rearrangement links TRBV2 to TRBJ2-1; the match to TRBD2 covers 13 bases. The CDR3 runs 14 residues. The germline V gene has CDR1 SNHLY and CDR2 FYNNEI. Germline trimming cut 6 bases from V and 10 bases from J; bases unmatched to any gene: 6. The CDR3 DNA reads TGTGCCAGCAGGCTCAGGACTAGCGGGGGAGAGCAGTTCTTC. This codes for CASRLRTSGGEQFF.

V gene TRBV5-8 combines with J gene TRBJ2-1; D is unclear. The CDR3 extends over 10 amino acids. V lost 0 bases to trimming and J lost 15 bases, with 7 bases between them. The germline gives CDR1 SGHTS, CDR2 YDEGEE. The DNA of the CDR3 is TGTGCCAGCAGCTTGGGAGCCGGGTTCTTC. Protein: CASSLGAGFF.

The gene calls are TRBV9 and TRBJ2-1; 13 nucleotides match TRBD2. J lost 7 bases, V lost 0 bases, and 7 bases had no gene match. Germline V gene lookup returns CDR1 SGDLS and CDR2 YYNGEE. This CDR3 region has 17 residues. This CDR3 reads CASSVAARTSGRNEQFF. CDR3 coding DNA: TGTGCCAGCAGCGTAGCCGCCCGGACTAGCGGGAGAAATGAGCAGTTCTTC.

The chain employs TRBV7-2 and TRBJ2-7, with 9 bases aligning to TRBD2. The length of the CDR3 is 15 residues. V dropped 4 bases and J dropped 0; count of bases not matched to a gene: 4. Germline V gene lookup returns CDR1 SGHTA and CDR2 FQGNSA. The CDR3 reads CASSYQAGGSYEQYF. The CDR3 DNA sequence: TGTGCCAGCAGCTACCAAGCGGGGGGCTCCTACGAGCAGTACTTC.

The rearrangement uses TRBV9 and TRBJ1-1; tentative D call: TRBD1 (6 bases). Trimming shortened V by 0 bases and J by 6 bases, and 15 bases separated the two germline ends. The length of the CDR3 is 15 residues. Germline loops: CDR1 SGDLS, CDR2 YYNGEE. The CDR3 loop is CASSVVGTMDAEAFF. Here the CDR3 DNA reads TGTGCCAGCAGCGTAGTCGGGACAATGGACGCTGAAGCTTTCTTT. Full variable domain (remainder filled in from reference TRBV9 and TRBJ1-1): DSGVTQTPKHLITATGQRVTLRCSPRSGDLSVYWYQQSLDQGLQFLIQYYNGEERAKGNILERFSAQQFPDLHSELNLSSLELGDSALYFCASSVVGTMDAEAFFGQGTRLTVV.

The rearrangement joins TRBV18 to TRBJ1-3; no firm D call. Germline loops: CDR1 KGHSH, CDR2 LQKENI. Trimming stripped 2 bases from V and 0 bases from J, with 14 bases between. This CDR3 comprises 17 residues. The chain's CDR3 is CASSPLGELSSGNTIYF. CDR3 nucleotides: TGTGCCAGCTCACCATTGGGAGAATTAAGCTCTGGAAACACCATATATTTT.

The table lists this clone with many counts. An end of the junction differs from the germline gene, which may be a read error. Other DNA sequences in this specimen translate into the identical CDR3. The chain recombines TRBV4-1 with TRBJ2-7; unclear D gene. The CDR3 runs to 15 residues. The germline gives CDR1 MGHRA, CDR2 YSYEKL. CDR3 DNA: TGTGCCAGCAGCCAGAGTAACAGCGAGAAGTACGAGCAGTACTTC. Translating it yields CASSQSNSEKYEQYF.

This chain connects TRBV5-1 to TRBJ2-1, with a tentative D call TRBD1 (7 bases). This CDR3 spans 16 amino acids. Germline V lookup: CDR1 SGHRS, CDR2 YFSETQ. With 4 bases removed from V and 3 bases from J, the gap between germline ends came to 17 bases. This CDR3 is CASSPGAGGSYNEQFF. Written as DNA, the CDR3 is TGCGCCAGCAGCCCGGGGGCAGGGGGAAGCTACAATGAGCAGTTCTTC.

The chain recombines TRBV19 with TRBJ2-1; 8 bases agree with TRBD1. Losses at the gene ends were 5 bases for V and 7 bases for J; bases not matched to a gene: 4. The CDR3 has 13 amino acids. CDR1 is LNHDA, CDR2 SQIVND, per germline (reference sequence). The CDR3 nucleotides are TGTGCCAGTAGTCTCACAGGGGGGAATGAGCAGTTCTTC. This sequence encodes CASSLTGGNEQFF.

The chain has TRBV5-1 and TRBJ1-5; D is perhaps TRBD1 (5 bases). V dropped 0 bases and J dropped 5 bases, with 27 bases sitting between them. The CDR3 extends over 20 amino acids. Germline V gives CDR1 SGHRS, CDR2 YFSETQ. This CDR3 is CASSLGEGLLGRGQYQPQHF. CDR3 sequence (DNA): TGCGCCAGCAGCTTGGGTGAGGGGCTACTGGGGAGGGGCCAATATCAGCCCCAGCATTTT.